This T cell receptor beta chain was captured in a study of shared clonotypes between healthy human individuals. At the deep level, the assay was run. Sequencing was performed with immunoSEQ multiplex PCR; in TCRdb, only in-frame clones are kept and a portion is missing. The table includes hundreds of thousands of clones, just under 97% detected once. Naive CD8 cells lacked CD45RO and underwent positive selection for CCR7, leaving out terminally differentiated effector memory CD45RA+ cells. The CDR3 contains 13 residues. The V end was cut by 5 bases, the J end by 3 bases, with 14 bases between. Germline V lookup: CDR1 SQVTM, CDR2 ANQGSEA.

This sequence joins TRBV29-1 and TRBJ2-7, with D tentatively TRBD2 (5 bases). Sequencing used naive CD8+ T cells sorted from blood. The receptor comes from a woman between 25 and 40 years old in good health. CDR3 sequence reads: CSVKDLGGYEQYF. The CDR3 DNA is TGCAGCGTTAAGGACTTGGGCGGCTACGAGCAGTACTTC.